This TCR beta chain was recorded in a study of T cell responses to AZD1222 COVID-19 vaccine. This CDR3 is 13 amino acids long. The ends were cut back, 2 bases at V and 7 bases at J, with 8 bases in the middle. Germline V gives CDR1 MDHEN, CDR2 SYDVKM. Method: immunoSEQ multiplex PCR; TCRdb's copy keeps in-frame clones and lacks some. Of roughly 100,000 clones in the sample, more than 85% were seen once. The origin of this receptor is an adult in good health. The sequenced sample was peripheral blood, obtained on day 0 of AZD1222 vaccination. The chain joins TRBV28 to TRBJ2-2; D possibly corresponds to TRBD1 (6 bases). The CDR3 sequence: CASSLGTRGELFF. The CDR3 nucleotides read TGTGCCAGCAGTTTAGGGACACGCGGGGAGCTGTTTTTT.